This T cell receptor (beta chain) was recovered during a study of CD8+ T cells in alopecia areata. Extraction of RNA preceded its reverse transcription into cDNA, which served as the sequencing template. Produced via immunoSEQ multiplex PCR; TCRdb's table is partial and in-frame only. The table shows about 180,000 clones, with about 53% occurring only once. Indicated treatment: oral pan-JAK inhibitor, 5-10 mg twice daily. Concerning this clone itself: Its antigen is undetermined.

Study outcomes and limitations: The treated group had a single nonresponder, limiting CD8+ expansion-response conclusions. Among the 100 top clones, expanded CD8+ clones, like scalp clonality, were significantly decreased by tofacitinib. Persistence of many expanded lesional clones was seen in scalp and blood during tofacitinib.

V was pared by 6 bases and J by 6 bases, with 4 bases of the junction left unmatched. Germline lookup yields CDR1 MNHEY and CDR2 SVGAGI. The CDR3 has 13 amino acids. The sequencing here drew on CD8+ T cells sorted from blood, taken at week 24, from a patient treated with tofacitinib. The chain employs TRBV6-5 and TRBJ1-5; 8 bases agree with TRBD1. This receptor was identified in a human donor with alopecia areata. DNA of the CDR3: TGTGCCAGCAGCTCAGGGGGCGGTCAGCCCCAGCATTTT. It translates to CASSSGGGQPQHF.